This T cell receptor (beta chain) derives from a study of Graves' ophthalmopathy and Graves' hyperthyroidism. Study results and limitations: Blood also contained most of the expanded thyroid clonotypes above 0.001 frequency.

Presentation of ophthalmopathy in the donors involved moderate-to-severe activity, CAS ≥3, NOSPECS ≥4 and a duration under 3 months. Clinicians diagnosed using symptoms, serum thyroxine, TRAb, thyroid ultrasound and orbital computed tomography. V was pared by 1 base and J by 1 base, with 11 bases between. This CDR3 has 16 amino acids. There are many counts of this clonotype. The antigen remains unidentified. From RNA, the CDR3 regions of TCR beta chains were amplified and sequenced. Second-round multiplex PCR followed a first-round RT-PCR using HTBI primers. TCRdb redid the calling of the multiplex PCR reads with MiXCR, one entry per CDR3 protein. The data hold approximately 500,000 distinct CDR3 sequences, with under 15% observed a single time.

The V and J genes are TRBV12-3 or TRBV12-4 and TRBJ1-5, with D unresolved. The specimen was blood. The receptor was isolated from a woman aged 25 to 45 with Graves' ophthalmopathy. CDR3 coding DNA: TGTGCCAGCAGTTTAGAGGCACCACCCAGCAATCAGCCCCAGCATTTT. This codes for CASSLEAPPSNQPQHF.